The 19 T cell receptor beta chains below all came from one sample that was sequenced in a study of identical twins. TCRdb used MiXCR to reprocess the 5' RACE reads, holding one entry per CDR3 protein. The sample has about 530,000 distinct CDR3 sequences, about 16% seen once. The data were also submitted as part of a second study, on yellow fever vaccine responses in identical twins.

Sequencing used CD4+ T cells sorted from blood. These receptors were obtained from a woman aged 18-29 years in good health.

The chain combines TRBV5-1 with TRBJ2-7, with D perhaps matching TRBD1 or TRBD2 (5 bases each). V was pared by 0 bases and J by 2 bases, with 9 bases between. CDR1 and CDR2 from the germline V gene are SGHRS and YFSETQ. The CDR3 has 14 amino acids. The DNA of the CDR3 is TGCGCCAGCAGCTTGGAAGGGGAGCCCTACGAGCAGTACTTC. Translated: CASSLEGEPYEQYF.

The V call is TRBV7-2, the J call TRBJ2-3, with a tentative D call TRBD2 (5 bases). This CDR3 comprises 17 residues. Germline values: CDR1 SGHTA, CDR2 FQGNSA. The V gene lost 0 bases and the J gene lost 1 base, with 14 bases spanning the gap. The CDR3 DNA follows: TGTGCCAGCAGCTTAGCGGCTTTTAGCGTAGGCACAGATACGCAGTATTTT. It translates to CASSLAAFSVGTDTQYF.

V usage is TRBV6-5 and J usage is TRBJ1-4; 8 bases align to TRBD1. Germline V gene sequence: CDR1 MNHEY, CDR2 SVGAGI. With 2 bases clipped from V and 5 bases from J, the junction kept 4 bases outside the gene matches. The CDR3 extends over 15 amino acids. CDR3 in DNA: TGTGCCAGCAGTTACATGACAGGGGTAAATGAAAAACTGTTTTTT. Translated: CASSYMTGVNEKLFF.

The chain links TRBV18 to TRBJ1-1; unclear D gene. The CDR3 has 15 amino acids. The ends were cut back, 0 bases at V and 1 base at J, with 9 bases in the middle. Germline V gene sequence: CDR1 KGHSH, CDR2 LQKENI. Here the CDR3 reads CASSPPTLANTEAFF. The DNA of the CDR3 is TGTGCCAGCTCACCACCTACGTTAGCGAACACTGAAGCTTTCTTT.

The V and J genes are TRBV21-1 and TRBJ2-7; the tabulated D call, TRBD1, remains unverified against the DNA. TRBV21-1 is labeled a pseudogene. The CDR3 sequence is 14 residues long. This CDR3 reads CASSPRGQPYEQYF. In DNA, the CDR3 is TGTGCCAGCAGCCCCCGGGGACAGCCTTACGAGCAGTACTTC.

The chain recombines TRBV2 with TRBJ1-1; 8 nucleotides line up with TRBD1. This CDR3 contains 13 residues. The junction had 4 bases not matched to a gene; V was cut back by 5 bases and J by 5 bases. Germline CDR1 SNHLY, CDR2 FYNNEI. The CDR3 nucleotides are TGTGCCAGCAGTTTGGACAGGGAAACTGAAGCTTTCTTT. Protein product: CASSLDRETEAFF.

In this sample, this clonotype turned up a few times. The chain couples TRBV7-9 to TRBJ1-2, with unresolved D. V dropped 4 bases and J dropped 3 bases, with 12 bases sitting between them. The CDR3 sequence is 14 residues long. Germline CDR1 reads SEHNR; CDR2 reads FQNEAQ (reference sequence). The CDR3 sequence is CASSSRRPDYGYTF. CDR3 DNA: TGTGCCAGCAGCTCTAGAAGACCAGACTATGGCTACACCTTC.

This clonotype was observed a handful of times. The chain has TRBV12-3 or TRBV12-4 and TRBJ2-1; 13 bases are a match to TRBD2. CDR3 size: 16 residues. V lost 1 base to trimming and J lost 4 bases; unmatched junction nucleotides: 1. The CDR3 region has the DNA TGTGCCAGCAGTTTAGTACTAGCGGGAGGGTACAATGAGCAGTTCTTC. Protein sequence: CASSLVLAGGYNEQFF.

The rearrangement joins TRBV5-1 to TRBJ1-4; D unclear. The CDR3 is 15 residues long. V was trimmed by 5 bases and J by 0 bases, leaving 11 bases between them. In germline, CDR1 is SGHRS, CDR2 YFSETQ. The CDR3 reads CASRYNTATNEKLFF. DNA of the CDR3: TGCGCCAGCAGGTACAACACTGCAACTAATGAAAAACTGTTTTTT.

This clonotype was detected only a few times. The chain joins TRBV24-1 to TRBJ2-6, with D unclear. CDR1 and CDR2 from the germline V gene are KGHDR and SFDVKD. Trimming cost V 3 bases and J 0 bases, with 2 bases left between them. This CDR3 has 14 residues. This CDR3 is CATSDDSGANVLTF. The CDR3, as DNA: TGTGCCACCAGTGATGACTCTGGGGCCAACGTCCTGACTTTC.

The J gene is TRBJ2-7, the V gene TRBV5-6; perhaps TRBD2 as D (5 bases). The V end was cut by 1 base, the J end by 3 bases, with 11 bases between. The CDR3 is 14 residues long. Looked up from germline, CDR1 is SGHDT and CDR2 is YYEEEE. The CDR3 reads CASSLIEGSYEQYF. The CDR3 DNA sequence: TGTGCCAGCAGCTTGATAGAAGGGAGCTACGAGCAGTACTTC.

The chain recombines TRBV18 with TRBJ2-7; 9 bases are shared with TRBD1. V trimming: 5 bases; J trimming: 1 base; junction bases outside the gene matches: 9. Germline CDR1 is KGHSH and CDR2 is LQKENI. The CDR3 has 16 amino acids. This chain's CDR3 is CASSFFPGQGSYEQYF. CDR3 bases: TGTGCCAGCTCATTCTTCCCGGGACAGGGATCCTACGAGCAGTACTTC.

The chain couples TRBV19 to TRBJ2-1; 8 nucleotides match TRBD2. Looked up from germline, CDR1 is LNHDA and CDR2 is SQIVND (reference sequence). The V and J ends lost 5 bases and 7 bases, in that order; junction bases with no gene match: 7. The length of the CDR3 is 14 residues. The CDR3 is CASSREGKRNEQFF. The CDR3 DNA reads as TGTGCCAGTAGTCGGGAGGGTAAAAGGAATGAGCAGTTCTTC.

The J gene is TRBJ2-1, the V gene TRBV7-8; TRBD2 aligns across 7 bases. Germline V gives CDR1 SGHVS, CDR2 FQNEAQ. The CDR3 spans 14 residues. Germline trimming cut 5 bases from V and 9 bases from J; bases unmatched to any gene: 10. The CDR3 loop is CASSPRVPGGEQFF. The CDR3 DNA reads TGTGCCAGCAGCCCACGGGTCCCGGGGGGTGAGCAGTTCTTC.

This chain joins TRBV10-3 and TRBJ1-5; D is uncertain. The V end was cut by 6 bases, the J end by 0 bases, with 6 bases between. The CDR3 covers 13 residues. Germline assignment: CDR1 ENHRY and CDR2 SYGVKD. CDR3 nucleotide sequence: TGTGCCATCAGAAGTAATAGCAATCAGCCCCAGCATTTT. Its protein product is CAIRSNSNQPQHF.

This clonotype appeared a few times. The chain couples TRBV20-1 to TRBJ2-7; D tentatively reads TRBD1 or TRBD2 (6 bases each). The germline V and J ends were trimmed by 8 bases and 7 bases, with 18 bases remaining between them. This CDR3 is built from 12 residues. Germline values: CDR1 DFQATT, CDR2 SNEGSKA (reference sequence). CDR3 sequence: CSLLHRGAEQYF. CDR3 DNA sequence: TGCAGTCTACTACATAGGGGGGCGGAGCAGTACTTC.

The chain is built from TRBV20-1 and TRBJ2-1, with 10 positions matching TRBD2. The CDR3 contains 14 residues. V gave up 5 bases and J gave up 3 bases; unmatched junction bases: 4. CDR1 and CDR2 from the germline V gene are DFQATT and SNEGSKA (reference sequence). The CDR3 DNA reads TGCAGTGCTCGACTAGCGGGTAACTACAATGAGCAGTTCTTC. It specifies CSARLAGNYNEQFF.

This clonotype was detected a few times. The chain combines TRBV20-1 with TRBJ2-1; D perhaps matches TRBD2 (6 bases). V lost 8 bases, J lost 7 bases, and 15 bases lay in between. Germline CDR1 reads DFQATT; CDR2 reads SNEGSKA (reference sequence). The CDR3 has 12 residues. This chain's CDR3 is CSLRLAQNEQFF. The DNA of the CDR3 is TGCAGTCTGCGCCTAGCGCAGAATGAGCAGTTCTTC.

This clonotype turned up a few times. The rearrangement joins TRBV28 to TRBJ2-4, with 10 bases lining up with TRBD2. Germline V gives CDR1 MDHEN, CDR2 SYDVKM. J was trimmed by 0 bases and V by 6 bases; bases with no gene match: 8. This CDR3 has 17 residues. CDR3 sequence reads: CASSPNGLAVAKNIQYF. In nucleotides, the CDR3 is TGTGCCAGCAGCCCAAACGGACTAGCGGTAGCCAAAAACATTCAGTACTTC.